The present T cell receptor (beta chain) was sequenced within a study of blood T cell repertoires in COVID-19. Study details: Both acute and convalescent COVID-19 samples were obtained from the United States, Italy and Spain. Nucleic acid was either cDNA or gDNA, and it came from T cells, B-cell-depleted T cells, or PBMCs.

As originally analysed: Amplification of reference gene primers provided the estimated nucleated cell counts. The repertoire was sequenced with immunoSEQ multiplex PCR; TCRdb's copy has only in-frame clones and lacks some. V and J calls and clone size are given by that table; D and trimming were obtained from the DNA. The sample carries more than 300,000 clones, approximately 88% recorded once. This CDR3 is built from 13 residues. V was clipped by 10 bases and J by 6 bases; unmatched bases: 8. Per the germline V gene, CDR1 is MDHEN and CDR2 is SYDVKM. Seattle researchers signed up patients amid active infection and tracked them longitudinally.

The sequencing input was peripheral blood. J is TRBJ2-3 and V is TRBV28, with 9 bases matching TRBD2. The receptor was isolated from a woman aged 25 to 45 with COVID-19, enrolled during active disease. The CDR3 DNA reads TGTGCCACCCGGACTAGCGAGGGGGATACGCAGTATTTT. This sequence encodes CATRTSEGDTQYF. Full variable domain (outside the CDR3, taken from reference TRBV28 and TRBJ2-3): DVKVTQSSRYLVKRTGEKVFLECVQDMDHENMFWYRQDPGLGLRLIYFSYDVKMKEKGDIPEGYSVSREKKERFSLILESASTNQTSMYLCATRTSEGDTQYFGPGTRLTVL.